This T cell receptor beta chain appears in the sequencing data of a study of molecular identifiers for immune sequencing clone quantification (dated by TCRdb to the late 2010s). As for the study more broadly: In a replicate experiment, RNA from roughly 18,000 or 92,000 naive CD8 T cells was split into five aliquots, four of which were sequenced. CD8 T cells were used in a methods study to benchmark molecular-identifier clustering-based TCR repertoire sequencing (MIDCIRS) and TCR RNA copy counting.

Library creation used PCR. Sequenced on an Illumina HiSeq 4000. Bulk TCR libraries were made following a previously described method, with the TCR primers given in Table S5. Total RNA was purified with the Qiagen AllPrep DNA/RNA kit. Before analysis, reads from multiple sequencing runs of the same library were pooled. As for the authors' bioinformatics: Reads were retained only if an exact TCR constant sequence was present, and the retained reads were trimmed to 150 nt and grouped according to their 12-nt molecular barcodes. Reads inside each barcode group were sub-clustered using a 15% Levenshtein threshold, and a quality-weighted consensus sequence was constructed for each RNA molecule. Non-functional sequences were removed, as were lower-count sequences one edit away from another. Based on fitting two negative binomial distributions, any barcode sub-cluster with under 20% of the maximum read count was discarded. The public reads were run again by TCRdb, first through fastp at Q25 and then through MiXCR, and only productive beta chains were kept. Every entry covers one CDR3 protein and lists the most common genes and DNA from its rows. The V and J calls come from TCRdb's annotation, not from the publication. In this sample the table shows around 480,000 distinct CDR3 sequences, over 20% of which occur a single time. The ten largest clonotypes hold around 0.86% of the sample.

Libraries of naive CD8 T cells were built from anywhere between about 17,000 and 1,000,000 sorted cells, with 10%, 30% or 50% of the purified RNA used. Naive CD8 T cells, defined as CD8+CD4-CCR7+CD45RA+, were FACS-sorted into RLT Plus buffer on a BD FACSAria II. To test detection sensitivity, Jurkat RNA equivalent to more than 9 TCR copies was spiked into samples of about 17,000-1,100,000 naive CD8 T cells. Enrichment of CD8 T cells was performed with RosetteSep CD8+ T Cell Enrichment Cocktail and Ficoll-Paque, after which ACK red cell lysis was carried out. In the case of this clonotype: Its antigen is currently not known. No base-level quality is on record; no much larger clone is a single base apart.

Overall study outcomes, separate from this receptor: Even against a background of one million naive CD8 T cells, spiked-in Jurkat TCR RNA amounting to a single cell's worth was reported to be detectable. Modeling gave around 3 recovered TCR RNA copies per cell versus about 10 by digital PCR, implying roughly 30% capture efficiency. Naive libraries contained spiked-in Jurkat TCR RNA (approximately ten copies' worth), which is not part of the donor repertoire. When barcode sub-clustering was omitted, TCR diversity was inflated by chimeric consensus sequences, with chimeras reaching as high as 47%. Identical TCR molecules sharing a barcode could cause highly expanded clone sizes to be underestimated. Clones above 20 RNA copies held over 97% of molecules in CMV-specific effector cells but under 1% in naive cells.

This sequence was found in a human donor in good health. Some libraries in this study had Jurkat cell RNA spiked in. The specimen was naive CD8+ T cells from blood, with Jurkat cell RNA spiked in. The intended sense of this specimen's cell subset or site label: FACS-sorted CD8+CD4-CCR7+CD45RA+ naive T cells.

The DNA sequence is as follows: TGTGCCAGCAGCGTAGGGGGCCCTAACTATGGCTACACCTTC. It encodes CASSVGGPNYGYTF. The chain is made from TRBV9 and TRBJ1-2, with TRBD1 as a weak D call on 5 bases. CDR1 and CDR2 were assigned from the germline V gene as SGDLS and YYNGEE. The CDR3 runs 14 residues from the cysteine to the phenylalanine. CDR3 DNA only is kept here, 42 bases in frame from base 1. V gives up 0 bases and J gives up 0 bases, and the segment between their germline ends measures 6 bases. With all but the CDR3 taken from the reference TRBV9 and TRBJ1-2 genes, the full variable domain is: DSGVTQTPKHLITATGQRVTLRCSPRSGDLSVYWYQQSLDQGLQFLIQYYNGEERAKGNILERFSAQQFPDLHSELNLSSLELGDSALYFCASSVGGPNYGYTFGSGTRLTVV.